A selection of T cell receptor beta chains follows, all from one sample in a study of blood T cell repertoires in COVID-19. Assay: immunoSEQ multiplex PCR; the TCRdb copy retains only in-frame clones and omits some. The table records 200,000 to 300,000 clones, more than 75% of them present only once. Specimen: peripheral blood. The receptors derive from a woman at least 80 years old with COVID-19, enrolled during active disease. Both conserved end residues are part of each CDR3. D genes are given only for firm matches. Clone size appears in some rows only: once, few, many, or a class for an expanded clone.

D	J	V	size	DNA	CDR3
TRBD1	TRBJ1-2	TRBV14	NA	TGTGCCAGCAGCCGCGGGACAGGGGCGGGCTATGGCTACACCTTC	CASSRGTGAGYGYTF
TRBD2	TRBJ2-7	TRBV5-4	NA	TGTGCCAGCAGCCAACAGACTAGCGGCATACGCGAGCAGTACTTC	CASSQQTSGIREQYF
NA	TRBJ1-3	TRBV6-1	NA	TGTGCCAGCAGTGACAGGGGCCTCTCTGGAAACACCATATATTTT	CASSDRGLSGNTIYF
TRBD2	TRBJ2-3	TRBV6-5	NA	TGTGCCAGCAAGCGGGGGGGAATGGATACGCAGTATTTT	CASKRGGMDTQYF
NA	TRBJ1-5	TRBV5-8	NA	TGTGCCAGCAGCATCGGGACTCCGAATCAGCCCCAGCATTTT	CASSIGTPNQPQHF
NA	TRBJ2-4	TRBV27	NA	TGTGCCAGCAGTGCGGGCCCTAAAAACATTCAGTACTTC	CASSAGPKNIQYF
NA	TRBJ1-5	TRBV3-1/TRBV3-2	NA	TGTGCCAGCAGCCAAGGCGGCCAGCCCCAGCATTTT	CASSQGGQPQHF
TRBD2	TRBJ2-3	TRBV5-1	NA	TGCGCCAGCAGCACCACTAGCGGGGGGGCTTCAGATACGCAGTATTTT	CASSTTSGGASDTQYF
TRBD1	TRBJ1-5	TRBV19	NA	TGTGCCAGTAGTTCGTCGACAGGGAAGCCCCAGCATTTT	CASSSSTGKPQHF
TRBD1	TRBJ1-4	TRBV5-1	NA	TGCGCCAGCAGCTCGGGACAGGGCAGGGAAAAACTGTTTTTT	CASSSGQGREKLFF
NA	TRBJ1-2	TRBV14	NA	TGTGCCAGCAGCCAAGGAGGGGGATATAACTATGGCTACACCTTC	CASSQGGGYNYGYTF
NA	TRBJ2-7	TRBV7-9	once	TGTGCCAGCAGCTTAGGAGGAGGACAGCAACTCTACGAGCAGTACTTC	CASSLGGGQQLYEQYF
NA	TRBJ2-1	TRBV3-1/TRBV3-2	NA	TGTGCCAGCAGCCAAGCCGGTCGGGTGACGCACTACAATGAGCAGTTCTTC	CASSQAGRVTHYNEQFF
TRBD2	TRBJ2-2	TRBV7-2	NA	TGTGCCAGCAGCTTCAAAACACTAGCGGGGGGCGCTAACACCGGGGAGCTGTTTTTT	CASSFKTLAGGANTGELFF
NA	TRBJ1-2	TRBV18	NA	TGTGCCAGCGCGACAGACTACTATGGCTACACCTTC	CASATDYYGYTF
NA	TRBJ1-2	TRBV6-5	NA	TGTGCCAGCAGTAATCGTTCCTATGGCTACACCTTC	CASSNRSYGYTF
NA	TRBJ2-1	TRBV9	NA	TGTGCCAGCAGCGTTCGGGGCTCCTACAATGAGCAGTTCTTC	CASSVRGSYNEQFF
TRBD1	TRBJ2-1	TRBV3-1/TRBV3-2	NA	TGTGCCAGCAGCCTCGGCGGACAGGCCAACAATGAGCAGTTCTTC	CASSLGGQANNEQFF
NA	TRBJ1-2	TRBV28	NA	TGTGCCAGCAGTTCCTTTACTGGCTATGGCTACACCTTC	CASSSFTGYGYTF
NA	TRBJ1-5	TRBV27	once	TGTGCCAGCAGTTTGGGCCTAAATCAGCCCCAGCATTTT	CASSLGLNQPQHF
NA	TRBJ1-1	TRBV3-1/TRBV3-2	NA	TGTGCCACCCGCCGGGGGGGAGTAGGCACTGAAGCTTTCTTT	CATRRGGVGTEAFF
NA	TRBJ1-5	TRBV18	NA	TGTGCCAGCGGCCGGGGGGAGGGGGACAATCAGCCCCAGCATTTT	CASGRGEGDNQPQHF
TRBD1	TRBJ1-5	TRBV5-1	NA	TGCGCCAGCAGCTTGGGGGACAGCCCTCAATCGCCCCAGCATTTT	CASSLGDSPQSPQHF
TRBD2	TRBJ2-3	TRBV10-2	NA	TGCGCCAGCAGGAAGACTAGCGGGGCCACAGATACGCAGTATTTT	CASRKTSGATDTQYF
TRBD1	TRBJ1-2	TRBV28	few	TGTGCCAGCAGTTTAAGGGGGACAGAGGGCTACACCTTC	CASSLRGTEGYTF